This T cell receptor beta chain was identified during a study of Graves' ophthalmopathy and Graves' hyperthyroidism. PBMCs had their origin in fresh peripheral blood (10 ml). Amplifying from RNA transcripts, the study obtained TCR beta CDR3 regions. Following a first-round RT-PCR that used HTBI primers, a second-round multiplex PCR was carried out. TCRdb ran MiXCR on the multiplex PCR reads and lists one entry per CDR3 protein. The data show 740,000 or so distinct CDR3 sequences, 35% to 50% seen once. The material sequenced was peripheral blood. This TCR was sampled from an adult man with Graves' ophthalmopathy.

The CDR3 DNA is TGCGCCAGCAGCCAAGATGCGTTGGCTGTTGCGGCTTTCTTT. Protein product: CASSQDALAVAAFF. This chain uses TRBV4-3 with TRBJ1-1; D uncertain. CDR3 length: 14 residues. Between the trimmed V and J ends, which lost 0 bases and 11 bases, there was a span of 16 bases. CDR1 LGHNA and CDR2 YSLEER come from the germline V gene.